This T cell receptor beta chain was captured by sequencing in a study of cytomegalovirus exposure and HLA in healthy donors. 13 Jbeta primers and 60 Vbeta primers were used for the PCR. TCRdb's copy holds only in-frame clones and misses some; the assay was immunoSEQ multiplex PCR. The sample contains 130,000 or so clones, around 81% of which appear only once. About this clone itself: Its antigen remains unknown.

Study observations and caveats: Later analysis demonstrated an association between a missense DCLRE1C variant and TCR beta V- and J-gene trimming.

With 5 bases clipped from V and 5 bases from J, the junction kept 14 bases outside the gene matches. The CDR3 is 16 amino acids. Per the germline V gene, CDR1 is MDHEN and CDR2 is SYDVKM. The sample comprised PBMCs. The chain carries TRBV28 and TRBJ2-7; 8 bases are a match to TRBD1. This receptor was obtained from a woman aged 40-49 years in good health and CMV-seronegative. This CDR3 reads CASSLASGTGMDEQYF. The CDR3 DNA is TGTGCCAGCAGTCTTGCTTCTGGGACAGGTATGGACGAGCAGTACTTC. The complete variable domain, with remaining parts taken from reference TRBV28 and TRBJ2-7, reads DVKVTQSSRYLVKRTGEKVFLECVQDMDHENMFWYRQDPGLGLRLIYFSYDVKMKEKGDIPEGYSVSREKKERFSLILESASTNQTSMYLCASSLASGTGMDEQYFGPGTRLTVT.